The next 13 T cell receptor beta chains were all read from a single sample in a study of cytomegalovirus exposure and HLA in healthy donors. Profiled with immunoSEQ multiplex PCR; TCRdb holds only in-frame clones, not every one. The sample includes approximately 50,000 clones, approximately 85% of them seen just once. Sample: PBMCs. The receptors derive from a woman in her thirties in good health and CMV-seronegative.

This clone showed up just a few times. The chain employs TRBV7-9 and TRBJ2-1; TRBD2 aligns across 14 bases. Germline CDR1 SEHNR, CDR2 FQNEAQ (reference sequence). The CDR3 loop spans 15 amino acids. V gave up 4 bases and J gave up 7 bases; unmatched junction bases: 3. The CDR3 reads CASSSRLAGGNEQFF. CDR3 nucleotide sequence: TGTGCCAGCAGCTCCAGACTAGCGGGAGGGAATGAGCAGTTCTTC.

The rearrangement uses TRBV28 and TRBJ2-1; tentative D call: TRBD2 (6 bases). The V end lost 3 bases, the J end lost 2 bases, and 11 bases lay between the germline ends. Germline values: CDR1 MDHEN, CDR2 SYDVKM. This CDR3 region has 15 residues. CDR3 loop: CASSFTGEAYNEQFF. DNA of the CDR3: TGTGCCAGCAGTTTTACGGGGGAGGCCTACAATGAGCAGTTCTTC. The full variable domain, rest sourced from reference TRBV28 and TRBJ2-1, is DVKVTQSSRYLVKRTGEKVFLECVQDMDHENMFWYRQDPGLGLRLIYFSYDVKMKEKGDIPEGYSVSREKKERFSLILESASTNQTSMYLCASSFTGEAYNEQFFGPGTRLTVL.

This clone was seen only once. The chain carries TRBV5-4 and TRBJ1-1; D unresolved. V dropped 4 bases and J dropped 8 bases, with 9 bases sitting between them. This CDR3 region has 11 residues. Per germline, CDR1 SGHNT and CDR2 YYREEE (reference sequence). The CDR3 DNA follows: TGTGCCAGCAGCCGGGTTGGGGAAGCTTTCTTT. It codes for CASSRVGEAFF.

The chain uses TRBV6-5 and TRBJ1-2; no clear D. Germline V CDR1 and CDR2: MNHEY, SVGAGI. With 4 bases removed from V and 10 bases from J, the gap between germline ends came to 16 bases. This CDR3 is 13 amino acids long. The CDR3 region has the DNA TGTGCCAGCAGTTCCTTCCCGCGGGCTCCCTACACCTTC. Its protein product is CASSSFPRAPYTF.

This chain connects TRBV27 to TRBJ1-4, with D possibly TRBD1 on 5 matching bases. V dropped 6 bases and J dropped 2 bases, with 19 bases sitting between them. Germline loops: CDR1 MNHEY, CDR2 SMNVEV (reference sequence). The CDR3 runs 17 residues. The CDR3 reads CASSDTVDSSTNEKLFF. DNA of the CDR3: TGTGCCAGCAGCGACACCGTAGACAGCTCCACTAATGAAAAACTGTTTTTT.

The chain has TRBV7-9 and TRBJ2-7, with 7 nucleotides matching TRBD1. From germline, CDR1 is SEHNR and CDR2 FQNEAQ (reference sequence). The CDR3 is made up of 14 amino acids. The V gene end was trimmed by 5 bases and the J gene end by 3 bases; junction bases not matched to a gene: 7. The CDR3: CASSDLGTVYEQYF. The CDR3 DNA sequence: TGTGCCAGCAGCGACCTCGGGACAGTCTACGAGCAGTACTTC. The full variable domain, its missing parts supplied by reference TRBV7-9 and TRBJ2-7, is DTGVSQNPRHKITKRGQNVTFRCDPISEHNRLYWYRQTLGQGPEFLTYFQNEAQLEKSRLLSDRFSAERPKGSFSTLEIQRTEQGDSAMYLCASSDLGTVYEQYFGPGTRLTVT.

This chain uses TRBV6-6 with TRBJ2-1, with D possibly being TRBD1 (5 bases). In germline, CDR1 is MNHNY, CDR2 SVGAGI (reference sequence). V was clipped by 7 bases and J by 5 bases, with 18 bases between them. The CDR3 loop spans 15 amino acids. In DNA form, the CDR3 reads TGTGCCAGCACCGACGTAGACCCACAGGACAATGAGCAGTTCTTC. Its protein is CASTDVDPQDNEQFF.

The J gene is TRBJ1-2, the V gene TRBV28; 8 bases line up with TRBD1. Unmatched junction bases numbered 8, after V lost 3 bases and J lost 8 bases. The length of the CDR3 is 14 residues. From germline, CDR1 is MDHEN and CDR2 SYDVKM. CDR3 nucleotide sequence: TGTGCCAGCAGTTTCAGGGGGCGCGTCCAAGGCTACACCTTC. Translated, it gives CASSFRGRVQGYTF.

This chain connects TRBV15 to TRBJ2-1, with 10 bases lining up with TRBD2. The CDR3 spans 16 residues. In germline, CDR1 is LNHNV, CDR2 YYDKDF (reference sequence). V dropped 3 bases and J dropped 2; count of bases not matched to a gene: 4. The chain's CDR3 is CATSSTSGTAYNEQFF. CDR3 bases: TGTGCCACCAGCAGTACTAGCGGGACGGCCTACAATGAGCAGTTCTTC.

The J gene is TRBJ2-5, the V gene TRBV9, with D perhaps matching TRBD2 (5 bases). The V end lost 4 bases, the J end lost 1 base, and 11 bases lay between the germline ends. The V gene's germline CDR1 is SGDLS and CDR2 YYNGEE. This CDR3 is built from 14 residues. In DNA, the CDR3 is TGTGCCAGCAGCTTCGATAGCGCCCAAGAGACCCAGTACTTC. It is translated as CASSFDSAQETQYF.

The V and J genes are TRBV10-2 and TRBJ2-5; 7 bases agree with TRBD1. The CDR3 is 15 amino acids. CDR1 and CDR2 from the germline V gene are WSHSY and SAAADI. The trim removed 4 bases at V and 0 bases at J, leaving 5 bases unmatched. The CDR3: CASSVGTAYQETQYF. CDR3 bases: TGCGCCAGCAGTGTAGGGACAGCGTACCAAGAGACCCAGTACTTC.

This chain uses TRBV2 with TRBJ2-5; 7 bases align to TRBD1. V was clipped by 5 bases and J by 2 bases; unmatched bases: 8. CDR3 size: 15 residues. The germline gives CDR1 SNHLY, CDR2 FYNNEI. CDR3 region: CASSLGTVGQETQYF. For the CDR3, the DNA is TGTGCCAGCAGTCTGGGGACAGTGGGGCAAGAGACCCAGTACTTC.

The chain has TRBV28 and TRBJ2-1, with TRBD1 matching 7 bases. V shed 6 bases, J shed 6 bases, and the junction held 5 bases outside the gene matches. The CDR3 length is 13 residues. The V gene's germline CDR1 is MDHEN and CDR2 SYDVKM. In DNA form, the CDR3 reads TGTGCCAGCAGGGACACAGGGGTCAATGAGCAGTTCTTC. This encodes CASRDTGVNEQFF.